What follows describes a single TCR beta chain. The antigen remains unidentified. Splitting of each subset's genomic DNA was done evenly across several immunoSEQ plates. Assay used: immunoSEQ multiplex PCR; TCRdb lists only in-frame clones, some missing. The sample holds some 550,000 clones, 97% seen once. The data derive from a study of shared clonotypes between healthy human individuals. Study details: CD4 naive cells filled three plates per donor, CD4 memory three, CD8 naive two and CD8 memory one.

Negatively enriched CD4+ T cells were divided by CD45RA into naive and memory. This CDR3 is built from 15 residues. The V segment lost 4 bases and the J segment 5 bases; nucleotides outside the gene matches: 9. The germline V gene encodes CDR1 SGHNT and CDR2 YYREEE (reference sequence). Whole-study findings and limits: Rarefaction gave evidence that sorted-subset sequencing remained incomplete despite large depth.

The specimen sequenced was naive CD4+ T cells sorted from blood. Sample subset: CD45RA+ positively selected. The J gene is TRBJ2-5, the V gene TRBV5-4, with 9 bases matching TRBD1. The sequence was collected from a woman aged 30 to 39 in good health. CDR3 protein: CASSPGQGMVETQYF. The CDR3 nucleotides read TGTGCCAGCAGCCCAGGACAGGGGATGGTGGAGACCCAGTACTTC.